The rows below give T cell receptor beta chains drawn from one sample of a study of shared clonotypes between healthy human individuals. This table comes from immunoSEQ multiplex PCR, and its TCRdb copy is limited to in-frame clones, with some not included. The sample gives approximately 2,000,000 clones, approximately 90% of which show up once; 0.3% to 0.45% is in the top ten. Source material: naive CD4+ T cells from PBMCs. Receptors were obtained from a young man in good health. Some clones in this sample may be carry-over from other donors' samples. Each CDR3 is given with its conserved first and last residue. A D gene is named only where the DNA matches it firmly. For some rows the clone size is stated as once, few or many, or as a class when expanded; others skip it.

CASSTQGALADTQYF	TGCGCCAGCAGCACCCAGGGGGCATTGGCAGATACGCAGTATTTT	TRBJ2-3	TRBD1	.	TRBV5-1
CAISRVPYEQYF	TGTGCCATCAGCAGGGTCCCCTACGAGCAGTACTTC	TRBJ2-7	.	.	TRBV10-3
CASRVGRVAGANVLTF	TGTGCCAGCCGGGTAGGGAGAGTAGCTGGGGCCAACGTCCTGACTTTC	TRBJ2-6	.	once	TRBV28
CASSFLNNEQFF	TGTGCCAGCAGCTTCCTTAACAATGAGCAGTTCTTC	TRBJ2-1	.	.	TRBV5-6
CASRSWDAAYNEQFF	TGCGCCAGCAGGTCCTGGGACGCAGCCTACAATGAGCAGTTCTTC	TRBJ2-1	.	.	TRBV4-1
CASSSLPLDRAPDTQYF	TGTGCCAGCAGTTCACTCCCCCTCGACAGGGCCCCAGATACGCAGTATTTT	TRBJ2-3	TRBD1	.	TRBV28
CSVTSGTAYEQYF	TGCAGCGTAACGTCAGGGACTGCCTACGAGCAGTACTTC	TRBJ2-7	.	.	TRBV29-1
CASSFGTDQPQHF	TGTGCCAGCAGCTTCGGGACCGACCAGCCCCAGCATTTT	TRBJ1-5	.	.	TRBV7-9
CASSLAGGNGYTF	TGTGCCAGCAGCTTAGCAGGGGGTAATGGCTACACCTTC	TRBJ1-2	.	.	TRBV7-2
CATRDLRARTGELFF	TGTGCCACCAGGGACTTAAGGGCTCGGACCGGGGAGCTGTTTTTT	TRBJ2-2	.	.	TRBV15
CASSPPSGTETNTGELFF	TGTGCCAGCAGTCCGCCCTCCGGGACAGAGACGAACACCGGGGAGCTGTTTTTT	TRBJ2-2	TRBD1	once	TRBV28
CASSLGVGEAFF	TGTGCCAGCAGCCTGGGCGTGGGTGAAGCTTTCTTT	TRBJ1-1	.	few	TRBV7-3
CASKVAGQETQYF	TGTGCCAGTAAAGTTGCGGGGCAAGAGACCCAGTACTTC	TRBJ2-5	.	.	TRBV19
CASSEAGWSYGYTF	TGTGCCAGCAGTGAAGCGGGGTGGTCCTATGGCTACACCTTC	TRBJ1-2	.	few	TRBV6-1
CASSQGRARDNEQFF	TGTGCCAGCAGCCAAGGTCGTGCCAGAGACAATGAGCAGTTCTTC	TRBJ2-1	.	once	TRBV4-2
CASSAGSRYEQFF	TGTGCCAGCAGCGCGGGGTCTCGGTATGAGCAGTTCTTC	TRBJ2-1	.	.	TRBV5-4
CASSFLAGGEQYF	TGTGCCAGCAGCTTTTTAGCGGGAGGGGAGCAGTACTTC	TRBJ2-7	TRBD2	once	TRBV5-4
CASSLQWGTDTQYF	TGTGCCAGCAGCCTACAGTGGGGCACAGATACGCAGTATTTT	TRBJ2-3	.	.	TRBV11-3
CASSLGPSLQLFF	TGTGCCAGCAGCTTAGGCCCAAGCCTCCAACTGTTTTTT	TRBJ1-4	.	.	TRBV7-2
CASSFQTGAEQYF	TGTGCCAGCAGCTTCCAGACAGGGGCCGAGCAGTACTTC	TRBJ2-7	TRBD1	.	TRBV11-1
CAAAAGRDGYTF	TGTGCTGCTGCGGCGGGGAGGGATGGCTACACCTTC	TRBJ1-2	.	.	TRBV6-5
CASSKAYSNEKLFF	TGTGCCAGCAGCAAAGCTTACTCTAATGAAAAACTGTTTTTT	TRBJ1-4	.	.	TRBV21-1
CASRLAGLREQYF	TGTGCCAGCCGACTAGCGGGACTACGCGAGCAGTACTTC	TRBJ2-7	TRBD2	.	TRBV6-6
CASSSVNGGEQYF	TGTGCCAGCAGCTCCGTAAACGGGGGAGAGCAGTACTTC	TRBJ2-7	.	few	TRBV7-6
CASSARNGNQPQHF	TGTGCCAGCAGCGCTAGGAACGGGAATCAGCCCCAGCATTTT	TRBJ1-5	.	.	TRBV7-2
CASSARTGTNTEAFF	TGTGCCAGCAGTGCACGGACAGGGACGAACACTGAAGCTTTCTTT	TRBJ1-1	TRBD1	.	TRBV28
CASSRPTGTKNIQYF	TGTGCCAGCAGCCGCCCGACAGGGACTAAAAACATTCAGTACTTC	TRBJ2-4	.	.	TRBV11-3
CASSLQRDDNNEQFF	TGTGCCAGCAGTTTACAGCGGGACGATAACAATGAGCAGTTCTTC	TRBJ2-1	TRBD2	.	TRBV27
CATQRGEAETQYF	TGCGCCACCCAGAGAGGGGAGGCGGAGACCCAGTACTTC	TRBJ2-5	.	.	TRBV5-1
CASSLTVYNEQFF	TGTGCCAGCAGTCTGACAGTTTACAATGAGCAGTTCTTC	TRBJ2-1	.	.	TRBV28
CAISVSKGQNEKLFF	TGTGCCATCAGTGTTTCGAAGGGACAGAATGAAAAACTGTTTTTT	TRBJ1-4	TRBD1	.	TRBV10-3
CASTGQATLNTEAFF	TGTGCCAGCACCGGACAGGCGACTTTGAACACTGAAGCTTTCTTT	TRBJ1-1	TRBD1	.	TRBV2
CASGGRPAYEQYF	TGTGCCAGCGGAGGTAGGCCTGCCTACGAGCAGTACTTC	TRBJ2-7	.	.	TRBV2
CASSSGPVEPRREKLFF	TGTGCCAGCAGCTCCGGGCCCGTGGAGCCTCGTCGTGAAAAACTGTTTTTT	TRBJ1-4	.	once	TRBV11-2
CASSAGADTQYF	TGTGCCAGCAGCGCCGGGGCAGATACGCAGTATTTT	TRBJ2-3	.	.	TRBV7-3
CAISESTLGRSYNEQFF	TGTGCCATCAGTGAGTCGACTCTGGGCCGCTCCTACAATGAGCAGTTCTTC	TRBJ2-1	.	.	TRBV10-3
CASGLVLQGKNTEAFF	TGTGCTAGTGGTTTGGTACTGCAGGGGAAGAACACTGAAGCTTTCTTT	TRBJ1-1	.	.	TRBV12-5
CASSEGLAGGPGDTQYF	TGTGCCAGCAGCGAGGGACTAGCGGGAGGGCCGGGGGATACGCAGTATTTT	TRBJ2-3	TRBD2	.	TRBV7-7
CASSEVTSQPQHF	TGTGCCAGCAGTGAAGTGACCTCTCAGCCCCAGCATTTT	TRBJ1-5	.	.	TRBV2
CASSPEGGRGETQYF	TGTGCCAGCAGCCCAGAGGGGGGCCGGGGAGAGACCCAGTACTTC	TRBJ2-5	.	.	TRBV7-9
CASSLQGLREKLFF	TGTGCCAGCAGTTTACAGGGTTTGCGTGAAAAACTGTTTTTT	TRBJ1-4	.	few	TRBV27
CASGTSGNYEQFF	TGCGCCAGTGGGACTAGCGGGAACTATGAGCAGTTCTTC	TRBJ2-1	TRBD2	once	TRBV5-1
CASSSGQGLQETQYF	TGTGCCAGTAGCTCCGGACAGGGACTCCAAGAGACCCAGTACTTC	TRBJ2-5	TRBD1	.	TRBV19
CSVERRQLSSYNEQFF	TGCAGCGTTGAACGTCGGCAGCTCAGCTCCTACAATGAGCAGTTCTTC	TRBJ2-1	.	.	TRBV29-1
CASSILVLGYNEQFF	TGTGCCAGTAGTATACTCGTTCTGGGCTACAATGAGCAGTTCTTC	TRBJ2-1	.	.	TRBV19
CASRAGSEDTQYF	TGTGCCAGCCGGGCCGGGAGTGAGGATACGCAGTATTTT	TRBJ2-3	.	.	TRBV28
CSVDSPRQGNGYTF	TGCAGCGTTGACAGCCCCCGGCAGGGCAACGGCTACACCTTC	TRBJ1-2	.	.	TRBV29-1
CASRRLAGYSYNEQFF	TGCGCCAGCAGGCGACTAGCGGGATACTCCTACAATGAGCAGTTCTTC	TRBJ2-1	TRBD2	once	TRBV5-1
CASTGGVRVHEQYF	TGTGCCAGCACAGGGGGGGTCAGGGTCCACGAGCAGTACTTC	TRBJ2-7	.	.	TRBV27
CASSNRGGLVQPQHF	TGTGCCAGTAGTAATCGGGGGGGTTTGGTTCAGCCCCAGCATTTT	TRBJ1-5	.	.	TRBV19
CASSRINWDRDHEQFF	TGCGCCAGCAGCCGGATAAACTGGGACAGGGACCATGAGCAGTTCTTC	TRBJ2-1	TRBD1	.	TRBV4-1
CASSQSRGTGGYSGYTF	TGCGCCAGCAGCCAATCGAGGGGGACAGGGGGATATTCTGGCTACACCTTC	TRBJ1-2	TRBD1	.	TRBV4-3
CASSLRQVNTEAFF	TGTGCCAGCAGTTTAAGACAGGTGAACACTGAAGCTTTCTTT	TRBJ1-1	.	.	TRBV28
CASSPLPGDVAFF	TGTGCCAGCAGCCCCCTCCCGGGGGACGTGGCTTTCTTT	TRBJ1-1	.	.	TRBV9
CASSRAQLGTGELFF	TGTGCCAGCAGCCGGGCCCAGCTAGGCACCGGGGAGCTGTTTTTT	TRBJ2-2	.	.	TRBV25-1
CASSLAVFGDRIYF	TGCGCCAGCAGCTTGGCCGTGTTTGGGGATAGGATATATTTT	TRBJ1-3	.	.	TRBV5-1
CASSLEGGYSNQPQHF	TGTGCCAGCAGCTTAGAGGGGGGGTATAGCAATCAGCCCCAGCATTTT	TRBJ1-5	.	.	TRBV7-8
CASSNGDTQYF	TGTGCCAGCAGTAACGGGGATACGCAGTATTTT	TRBJ2-3	.	.	TRBV27
CASSLRNRGEPDNEQFF	TGTGCCAGCAGTTTGCGCAACAGGGGGGAACCAGACAATGAGCAGTTCTTC	TRBJ2-1	TRBD1	once	TRBV27
CASSLGRDGYNEKLFF	TGTGCCAGCAGTCTTGGCCGGGACGGATATAATGAAAAACTGTTTTTT	TRBJ1-4	.	.	TRBV28